This entry concerns a single TCR beta chain. Its antigen is currently unknown. V trimming: 3 bases; J trimming: 6 bases; junction bases outside the gene matches: 8. The germline CDR1 and CDR2 sequences are GTSNPN and SVGIG (reference sequence). The CDR3 runs to 14 residues. These data originate in a study of memory B cells and T cells in multiple sclerosis. Study observations and caveats: Compartments had unequal clone-set sizes, affecting shared clonotype counts.

The data were produced by immunoSEQ multiplex PCR, yet TCRdb's version contains in-frame clones alone and is incomplete. The table lists 30,000 or so clones, 86% of them singletons. Separate sequencing covered autoproliferating (CFSE-dim) and non-proliferating (CFSE-high) T cells from stimulus-free culture. Replicate wells were pooled after more than 6 days of stimulus-free culture of approximately 50 million CFSE-labeled PBMCs. The PBMCs received about 0.5 uM CFSE and serum-free culture with no added stimuli. V gene TRBV30 combines with J gene TRBJ2-3, with TRBD2 matching over 8 bases. The receptor's source is a human donor with multiple sclerosis. Sequencing used PBMCs from blood kept in culture. The CDR3 nucleotides read TGTGCCTGGAGGTCGAGGCGGGAGGTGGATACGCAGTATTTT. Its translation is CAWRSRREVDTQYF.